This is a list of T cell receptor beta chains from one sample in a study of shared clonotypes between healthy human individuals. The data were produced by immunoSEQ multiplex PCR, yet TCRdb's version contains in-frame clones alone and is incomplete. The data show 2 million to 2.5 million clones, around 95% seen once. The sequenced material came from naive CD4+ T cells sorted from blood. These receptors originate from a man aged 18 to 30 in good health. Each CDR3 is given with its conserved first and last residue. The D gene is left open where the match is weak. Clone size is given for some rows only: seen once, a few or many times, or a class if the clone is expanded.

TRBV7-8	NA	once	TRBJ1-2	CASSLRQNYGYTF	TGTGCCAGCAGCTTACGACAGAACTATGGCTACACCTTC
TRBV6-5	NA	NA	TRBJ2-5	CASSYVGARTRETQYF	TGTGCCAGCAGTTACGTAGGGGCGCGCACAAGAGAGACCCAGTACTTC
TRBV5-4	TRBD2	NA	TRBJ2-3	CASNRAGGITDTQYF	TGTGCCAGCAATAGAGCGGGGGGGATCACAGATACGCAGTATTTT
TRBV29-1	NA	NA	TRBJ1-3	CSPRNSGNTIYF	TGCAGCCCCCGAAACTCTGGAAACACCATATATTTT
TRBV23-1	NA	NA	TRBJ2-4	CASSQSPDLLAKNIQYF	TGCGCCAGCAGTCAATCGCCAGACCTATTAGCCAAAAACATTCAGTACTTC
TRBV2	NA	NA	TRBJ2-3	CASSRLDRDTQYF	TGTGCCAGCAGCCGACTAGACAGAGATACGCAGTATTTT
TRBV6-6	NA	once	TRBJ2-2	CASINPQNTGELFF	TGTGCCAGCATCAATCCTCAAAACACCGGGGAGCTGTTTTTT
TRBV6-5	TRBD1	once	TRBJ1-3	CASSSTGAGNTIYF	TGTGCCAGCAGTTCGACAGGGGCAGGAAACACCATATATTTT
TRBV7-2	NA	NA	TRBJ2-7	CASSLRQAEQYF	TGTGCCAGCAGCTTACGGCAGGCCGAGCAGTACTTC
TRBV5-1	NA	NA	TRBJ2-3	CASSNLSSTDTQYF	TGCGCCAGCAGCAACCTGTCCAGCACAGATACGCAGTATTTT
TRBV6-5	NA	once	TRBJ2-7	CASSLTDFSREQYF	TGTGCCAGCAGTTTAACGGACTTTAGTCGCGAGCAGTACTTC
TRBV6-5	NA	NA	TRBJ1-2	CASSYSNRGGYTF	TGTGCCAGCAGTTACTCGAATAGGGGTGGCTACACCTTC
TRBV7-6	NA	NA	TRBJ2-1	CASSSPAGDTYNEQFF	TGTGCCAGCAGCTCCCCTGCGGGGGACACCTACAATGAGCAGTTCTTC
TRBV19	NA	NA	TRBJ2-2	CASISGGPNTGELFF	TGTGCCAGTATCTCAGGGGGGCCGAACACCGGGGAGCTGTTTTTT
TRBV18	NA	NA	TRBJ2-7	CASSPGTVYEQYF	TGTGCCAGCTCACCCGGGACGGTCTACGAGCAGTACTTC
TRBV18	NA	NA	TRBJ1-1	CASSQLRQTNTEAFF	TGTGCCAGCTCACAATTAAGACAGACAAACACTGAAGCTTTCTTT
TRBV27	NA	NA	TRBJ1-6	CASTLARQNSPLHF	TGTGCCAGCACCTTAGCCAGACAGAATTCACCCCTCCACTTT
TRBV14	NA	NA	TRBJ1-6	CASSQVGRNSPLHF	TGTGCCAGCAGCCAAGTTGGCCGTAATTCACCCCTCCACTTT
TRBV10-3	NA	once	TRBJ1-1	CAVSTTENTEAFF	TGTGCCGTCAGTACGACTGAGAACACTGAAGCTTTCTTT
TRBV10-1	TRBD2	NA	TRBJ2-1	CASSEGLAGKSSYNEQFF	TGCGCCAGCAGTGAGGGACTAGCGGGGAAAAGCTCCTACAATGAGCAGTTCTTC
TRBV10-3	TRBD1	NA	TRBJ2-2	CASTGQGDTGELFF	TGTGCCAGCACCGGACAGGGGGACACCGGGGAGCTGTTTTTT
TRBV11-2	NA	NA	TRBJ2-1	CASSLSRNEQFF	TGTGCCAGCAGCTTAAGCAGGAATGAGCAGTTCTTC